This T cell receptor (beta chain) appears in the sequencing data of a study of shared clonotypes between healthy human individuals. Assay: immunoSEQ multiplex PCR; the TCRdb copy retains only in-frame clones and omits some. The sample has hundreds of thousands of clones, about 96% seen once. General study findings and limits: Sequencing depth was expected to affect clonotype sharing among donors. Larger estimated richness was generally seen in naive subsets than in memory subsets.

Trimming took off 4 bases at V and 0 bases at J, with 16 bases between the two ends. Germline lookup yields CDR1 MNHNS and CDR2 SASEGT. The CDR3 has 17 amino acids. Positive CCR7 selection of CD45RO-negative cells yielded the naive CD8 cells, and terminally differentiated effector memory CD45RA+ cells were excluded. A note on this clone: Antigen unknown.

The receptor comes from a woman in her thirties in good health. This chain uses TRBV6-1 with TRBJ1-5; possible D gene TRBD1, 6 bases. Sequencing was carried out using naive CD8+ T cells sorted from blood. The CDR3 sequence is CASSGVTGFYSNQPQHF. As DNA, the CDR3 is TGTGCCAGCAGTGGAGTGACAGGATTTTATAGCAATCAGCCCCAGCATTTT.